Listed here are 8 T cell receptor beta chains from one sample, sequenced in a study of blood T cell repertoires in COVID-19. Profiled with immunoSEQ multiplex PCR; TCRdb holds only in-frame clones, not every one. This table has some 310,000 clones, 87% appearing once. Material for sequencing was peripheral blood. Every receptor here comes from a man aged 50 to 59 with active or convalescent COVID-19.

This clone has more than one count but fewer than ten. V is TRBV12-3 or TRBV12-4 and J is TRBJ1-2; D unclear. The CDR3 length is 13 residues. V lost 3 bases and J 4 bases, leaving 9 bases between the germline ends. The CDR3 region has the DNA TGTGCCAGCAGTTTTACAGCATCCTATGGCTACACCTTC. Residues: CASSFTASYGYTF.

V and J are TRBV30 and TRBJ1-4; 10 positions agree with TRBD1. This CDR3 is 14 amino acids long. J was trimmed by 14 bases and V by 4 bases; bases with no gene match: 13. Germline CDR1 reads GTSNPN; CDR2 reads SVGIG (reference sequence). In DNA, the CDR3 is TGTGCCTGGAAAAGGGGGACAGGGGAGTTGAGTCTGTTTTTT. Amino acid sequence: CAWKRGTGELSLFF.

The gene calls are TRBV24-1 and TRBJ1-2, with D possibly matching TRBD1 (6 bases). Trimming shortened V by 9 bases and J by 8 bases, and 18 bases separated the two germline ends. The CDR3 loop spans 13 amino acids. CDR1 and CDR2 from the germline V gene are KGHDR and SFDVKD. CDR3 DNA: TGTGCCACCGGAGGAGCGGGGGGCCGCGGCTACACCTTC. Translation gives CATGGAGGRGYTF.

V usage is TRBV19 and J usage is TRBJ2-5, with D perhaps TRBD2 (6 bases). V was cut by 7 bases and J by 5 bases, with 8 bases left in between. Germline CDR1 and CDR2: LNHDA and SQIVND (reference sequence). CDR3 length equals 11 residues. The CDR3 protein is CASTEGETQYF. The CDR3 DNA sequence: TGTGCCAGTACGGAGGGGGAGACCCAGTACTTC.

This chain links TRBV4-3 with TRBJ1-3, with TRBD1 as a possible D gene (6 bases). Trimming took 4 bases from V and 2 from J, leaving 18 bases between them. Germline CDR1 reads LGHNA; CDR2 reads YSLEER. The CDR3 length is 17 residues. The CDR3 is CASSLDRSPLPGNTIYF. Written as DNA, the CDR3 is TGCGCCAGCAGCCTAGACAGGTCTCCCCTCCCTGGAAACACCATATATTTT.

V and J are TRBV2 and TRBJ1-2; 10 bases are shared with TRBD1. Trimming removed 8 bases from V and 5 bases from J; junction bases left unmatched: 8. Germline lookup yields CDR1 SNHLY and CDR2 FYNNEI. CDR3 length: 14 residues. The CDR3 region is CASRQTGGAYGYTF. CDR3 nucleotides: TGTGCCAGCCGACAGACAGGGGGCGCGTATGGCTACACCTTC.

This chain uses TRBV19 with TRBJ1-5; D not resolved. Germline CDR1 is LNHDA and CDR2 is SQIVND (reference sequence). CDR3 size: 14 residues. The ends were cut back, 4 bases at V and 4 bases at J, with 11 bases in the middle. The CDR3: CASSTRGSNQPQHF. The CDR3 nucleotides are TGTGCCAGTAGTACTCGCGGTAGTAATCAGCCCCAGCATTTT.

This chain connects TRBV2 to TRBJ1-4; D not resolved. Germline V CDR1 and CDR2: SNHLY, FYNNEI. Trimming pared 7 bases from V and 7 bases from J, leaving 16 bases between. The CDR3 totals 14 residues. The CDR3 loop is CASTRMTPGEKLFF. The CDR3 nucleotides are TGTGCCAGCACTCGGATGACCCCGGGTGAAAAACTGTTTTTT.